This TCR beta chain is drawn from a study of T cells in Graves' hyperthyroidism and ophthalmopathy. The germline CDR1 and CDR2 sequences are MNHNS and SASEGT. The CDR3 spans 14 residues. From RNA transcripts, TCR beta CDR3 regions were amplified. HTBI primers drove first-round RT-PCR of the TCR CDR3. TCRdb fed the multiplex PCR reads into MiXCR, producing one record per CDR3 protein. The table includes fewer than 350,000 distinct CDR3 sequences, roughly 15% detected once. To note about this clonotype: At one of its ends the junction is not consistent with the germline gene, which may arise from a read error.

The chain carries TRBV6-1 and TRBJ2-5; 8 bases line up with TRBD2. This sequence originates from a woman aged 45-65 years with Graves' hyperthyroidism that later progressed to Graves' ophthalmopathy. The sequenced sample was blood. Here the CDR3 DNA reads TGTGCCAGCAGTGTAGGACTAGCACAAGAGACCCGGTACTTC. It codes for CASSVGLAQETRYF.